This TCR beta chain was recovered during a study of blood T cell repertoires in COVID-19. At the level of the study: Whether acute or convalescent, the COVID-19 samples came from the United States, Italy and Spain. Nucleic acid was either cDNA or gDNA, and it came from T cells, B-cell-depleted T cells, or PBMCs.

Original analysis: Cell counts per sample came from amplifying reference gene primers. This table comes from immunoSEQ multiplex PCR, and its TCRdb copy is limited to in-frame clones, with some not included. The V and J calls and clone size come from that table; D and trimming were worked out from the DNA. The table includes about 73,000 clones, around nine tenths detected once. The CDR3 is 15 amino acids. Losses at the gene ends were 5 bases for V and 4 bases for J; bases not matched to a gene: 5. Germline CDR1 is KGHDR and CDR2 is SFDVKD. The V call is TRBV24-1, the J call TRBJ1-5, with 9 bases fitting TRBD1. The sequence was obtained from a woman of 80 years or more with active or convalescent COVID-19. The sample was peripheral blood. In nucleotides, the CDR3 is TGTGCCACCAGTGTCCCAGGGACAGGGAATCAGCCCCAGCATTTT. Translation: CATSVPGTGNQPQHF.